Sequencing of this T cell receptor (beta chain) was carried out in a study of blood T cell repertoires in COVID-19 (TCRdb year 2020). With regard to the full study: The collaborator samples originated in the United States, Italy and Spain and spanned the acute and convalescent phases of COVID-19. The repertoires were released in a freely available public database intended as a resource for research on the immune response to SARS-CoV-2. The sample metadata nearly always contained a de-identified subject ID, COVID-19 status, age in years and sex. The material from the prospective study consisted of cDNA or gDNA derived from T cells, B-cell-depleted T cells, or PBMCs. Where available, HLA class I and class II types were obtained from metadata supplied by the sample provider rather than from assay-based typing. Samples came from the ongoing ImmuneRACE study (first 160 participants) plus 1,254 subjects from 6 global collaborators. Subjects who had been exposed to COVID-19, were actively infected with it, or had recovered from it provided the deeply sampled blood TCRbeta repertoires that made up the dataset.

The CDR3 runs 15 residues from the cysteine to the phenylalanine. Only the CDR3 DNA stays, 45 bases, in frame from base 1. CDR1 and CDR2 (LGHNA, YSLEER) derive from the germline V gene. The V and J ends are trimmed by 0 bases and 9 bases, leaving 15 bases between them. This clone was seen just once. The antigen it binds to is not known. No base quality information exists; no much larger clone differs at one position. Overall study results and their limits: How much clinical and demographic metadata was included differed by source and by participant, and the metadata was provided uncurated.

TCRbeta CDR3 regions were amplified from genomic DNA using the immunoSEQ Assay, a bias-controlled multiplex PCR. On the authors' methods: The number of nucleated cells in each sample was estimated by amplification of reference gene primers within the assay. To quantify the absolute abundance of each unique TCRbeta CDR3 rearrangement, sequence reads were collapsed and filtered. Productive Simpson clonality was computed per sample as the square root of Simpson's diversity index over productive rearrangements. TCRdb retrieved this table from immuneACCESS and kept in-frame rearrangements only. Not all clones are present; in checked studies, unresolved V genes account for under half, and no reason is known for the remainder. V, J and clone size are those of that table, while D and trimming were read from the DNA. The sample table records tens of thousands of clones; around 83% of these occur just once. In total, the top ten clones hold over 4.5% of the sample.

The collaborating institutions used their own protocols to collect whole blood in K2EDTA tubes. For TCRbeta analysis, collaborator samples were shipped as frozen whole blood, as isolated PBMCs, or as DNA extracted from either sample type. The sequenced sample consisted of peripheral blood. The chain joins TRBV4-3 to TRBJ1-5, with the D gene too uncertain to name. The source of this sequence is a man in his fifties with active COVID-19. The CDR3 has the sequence CASSQDHRSRLPQHF. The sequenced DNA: TGCGCCAGCAGCCAAGATCACCGTTCCCGGTTGCCCCAGCATTTT.